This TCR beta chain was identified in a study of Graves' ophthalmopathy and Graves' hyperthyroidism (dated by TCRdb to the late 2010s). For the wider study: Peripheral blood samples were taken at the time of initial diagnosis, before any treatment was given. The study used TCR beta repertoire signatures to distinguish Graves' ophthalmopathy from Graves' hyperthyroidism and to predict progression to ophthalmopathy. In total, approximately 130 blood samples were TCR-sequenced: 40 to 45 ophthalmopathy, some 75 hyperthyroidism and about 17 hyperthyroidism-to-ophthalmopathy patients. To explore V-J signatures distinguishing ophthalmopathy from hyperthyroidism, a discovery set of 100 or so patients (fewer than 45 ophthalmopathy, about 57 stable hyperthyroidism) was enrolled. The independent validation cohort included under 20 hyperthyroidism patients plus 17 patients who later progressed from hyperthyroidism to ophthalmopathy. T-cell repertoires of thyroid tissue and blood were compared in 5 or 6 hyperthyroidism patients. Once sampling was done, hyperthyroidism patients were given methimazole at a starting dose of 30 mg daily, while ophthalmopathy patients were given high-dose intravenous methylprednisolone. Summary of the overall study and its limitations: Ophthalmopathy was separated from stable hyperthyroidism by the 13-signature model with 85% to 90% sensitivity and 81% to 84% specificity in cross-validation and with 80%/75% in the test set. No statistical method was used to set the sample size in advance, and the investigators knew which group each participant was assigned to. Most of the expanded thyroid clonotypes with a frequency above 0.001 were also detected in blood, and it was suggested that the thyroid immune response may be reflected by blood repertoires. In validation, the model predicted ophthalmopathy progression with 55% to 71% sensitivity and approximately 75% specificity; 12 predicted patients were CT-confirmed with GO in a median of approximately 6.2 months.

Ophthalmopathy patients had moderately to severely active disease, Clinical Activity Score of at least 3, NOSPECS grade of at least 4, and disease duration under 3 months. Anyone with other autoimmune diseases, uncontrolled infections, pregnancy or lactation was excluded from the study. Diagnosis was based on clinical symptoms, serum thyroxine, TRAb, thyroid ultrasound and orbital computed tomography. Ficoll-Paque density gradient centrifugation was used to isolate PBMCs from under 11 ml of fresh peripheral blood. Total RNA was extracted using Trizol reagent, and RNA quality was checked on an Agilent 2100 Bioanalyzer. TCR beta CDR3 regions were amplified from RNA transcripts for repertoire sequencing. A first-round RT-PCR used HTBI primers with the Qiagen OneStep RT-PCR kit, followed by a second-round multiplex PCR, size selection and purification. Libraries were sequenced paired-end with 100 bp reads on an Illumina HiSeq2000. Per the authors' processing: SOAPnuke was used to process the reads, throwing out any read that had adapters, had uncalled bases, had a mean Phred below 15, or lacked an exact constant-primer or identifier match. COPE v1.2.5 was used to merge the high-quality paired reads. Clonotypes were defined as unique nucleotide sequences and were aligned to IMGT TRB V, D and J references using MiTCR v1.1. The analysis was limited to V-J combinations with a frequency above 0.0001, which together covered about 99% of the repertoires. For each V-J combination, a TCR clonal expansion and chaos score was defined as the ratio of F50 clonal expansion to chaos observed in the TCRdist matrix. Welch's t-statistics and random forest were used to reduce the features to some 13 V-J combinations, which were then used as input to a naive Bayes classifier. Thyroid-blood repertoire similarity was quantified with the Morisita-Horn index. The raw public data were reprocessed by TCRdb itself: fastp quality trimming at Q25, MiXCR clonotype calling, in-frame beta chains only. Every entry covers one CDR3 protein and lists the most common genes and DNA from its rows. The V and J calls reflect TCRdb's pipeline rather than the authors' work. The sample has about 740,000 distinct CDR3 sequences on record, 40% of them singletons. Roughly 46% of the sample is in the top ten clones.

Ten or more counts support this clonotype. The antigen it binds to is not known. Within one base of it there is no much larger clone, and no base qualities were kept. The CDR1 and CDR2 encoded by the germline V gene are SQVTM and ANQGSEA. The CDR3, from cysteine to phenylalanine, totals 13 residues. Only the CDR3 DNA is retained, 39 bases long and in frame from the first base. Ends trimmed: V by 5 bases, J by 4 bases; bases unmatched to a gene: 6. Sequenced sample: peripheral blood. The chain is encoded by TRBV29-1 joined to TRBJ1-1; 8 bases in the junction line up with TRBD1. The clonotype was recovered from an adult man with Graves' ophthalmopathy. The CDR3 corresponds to CSVFTGGATEAFF. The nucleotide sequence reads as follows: TGCAGCGTTTTCACAGGGGGTGCCACTGAAGCTTTCTTT.